This T cell receptor beta chain was obtained from a study of beta chain features in type 1 diabetes. On the study more broadly: All samples combined gave about 100 million sorted cells for examination.

Using CD45RO/CCR7/CD25/CD127/CD95/CD27, CD4+ naive, central memory, regulatory and stem cell-like memory cells were sorted. This clone was seen more than once but under ten times. The antigen remains unidentified. Sequenced material consisted of expressed TCRB transcripts (all of the isolated RNA was reverse transcribed). The protocol was immunoSEQ multiplex PCR, while the TCRdb copy is restricted to in-frame clones and leaves out a portion. In the table there are 330,000 or so clones, around 12% of which are singletons. Study-wide findings and caveats: Moderately but significantly shorter TCRB CDR3s were found in Type 1 diabetes patients in all four CD4+ subsets. Type 1 diabetes patients had fewer VDJ junction insertions and more deletions. It was possible that PCR favored shorter templates, equally so in patients and controls.

There are 15 residues in the CDR3. Germline-derived CDR1 and CDR2 are SGHTA and FQGNSA. V gave up 6 bases and J gave up 2 bases; unmatched junction bases: 9. The specimen was naive CD4+ T cells from blood. This receptor was taken from a woman aged 18-29 years with type 1 diabetes. This chain joins TRBV7-2 and TRBJ2-7; 8 nucleotides line up with TRBD2. The CDR3 DNA follows: TGTGCCAGCAGGCAGACGGGCGGGAGGCCCTACGAGCAGTACTTC. This encodes CASRQTGGRPYEQYF. Complete variable domain (other parts from reference TRBV7-2 and TRBJ2-7): GAGVSQSPSNKVTEKGKDVELRCDPISGHTALYWYRQSLGQGLEFLIYFQGNSAPDKSGLPSDRFSAERTGGSVSTLTIQRTQQEDSAVYLCASRQTGGRPYEQYFGPGTRLTVT.